The 25 T cell receptor beta chains below were found in one sample sequenced in a study of T-cell reconstitution after alpha-beta-depleted transplantation in children. Study-level results: Hyperexpanded clones declined; after one year, newly produced T cells mostly supplied diversity.

It was with unique molecular identifiers that the TCRbeta library was prepared. TCRdb re-analysed the PCR reads in MiXCR, keeping a single row per CDR3 protein. The sample carries about 300,000 distinct CDR3 sequences, 7.5% to 9% recorded once. The antigens of these receptors remain unknown. Specimen: peripheral blood, collected 360 days after TCRalphabeta/CD19-depleted stem cell transplant. Receptors were obtained from a female patient between 2 and 15 years old who had a stem cell transplant for Fanconi anemia, so the T cells may come from the graft donor.

The table lists this clonotype with many counts. The chain carries TRBV27 and TRBJ1-5; the D gene is possibly TRBD1 (5 bases). The germline V gene has CDR1 MNHEY and CDR2 SMNVEV (reference sequence). The CDR3 covers 14 residues. Trimming left V 3 bases short and J 1 base short, with 7 bases between. The CDR3 nucleotides are TGTGCCAGCAGTTTCCGGGACAGCAATCAGCCCCAGCATTTT. Protein product: CASSFRDSNQPQHF.

This clonotype was counted ten times or more. V gene TRBV24-1 combines with J gene TRBJ2-3; no clear D gene. With 6 bases removed from V and 1 base from J, the gap between germline ends came to 7 bases. Looked up from germline, CDR1 is KGHDR and CDR2 is SFDVKD. The CDR3 is made up of 13 amino acids. CDR3 sequence: CATSHGGTDTQYF. In DNA form, the CDR3 reads TGTGCCACCAGTCATGGAGGCACAGATACGCAGTATTTT.

This clonotype was detected once. V gene TRBV4-1 combines with J gene TRBJ1-3; D is unresolved. The CDR3 loop spans 13 amino acids. V lost 3 bases and J 2 bases, leaving 5 bases between the germline ends. Per germline, CDR1 MGHRA and CDR2 YSYEKL. In nucleotides, the CDR3 is TGCGCCAGCAGCCAGTTCCCTGGAAACACCATATATTTT. Amino acid sequence: CASSQFPGNTIYF.

This clonotype was recorded at least ten times. J is TRBJ2-2 and V is TRBV13; D not resolved. V was pared by 5 bases and J by 6 bases, with 13 bases between. Germline V lookup: CDR1 PRHDT, CDR2 FYEKMQ (reference sequence). This CDR3 comprises 14 residues. In nucleotides, the CDR3 is TGTGCCAGCAGCCCGCTTAACCGTCCCGGGGAGCTGTTTTTT. Translated: CASSPLNRPGELFF. Complete variable domain (other parts from reference TRBV13 and TRBJ2-2): AAGVIQSPRHLIKEKRETATLKCYPIPRHDTVYWYQQGPGQDPQFLISFYEKMQSDKGSIPDRFSAQQFSDYHSELNMSSLELGDSALYFCASSPLNRPGELFFGEGSRLTVL.

The gene calls are TRBV18 and TRBJ1-6; no reliable D call. The germline gives CDR1 KGHSH, CDR2 LQKENI. The CDR3 consists of 15 residues. V was shortened by 6 bases and J by 2 bases, with 11 bases between the two germline ends. The CDR3 nucleotides are TGTGCCAGCTCGGACGAATTGGCCTATAATTCACCCCTCCACTTT. Translating it yields CASSDELAYNSPLHF.

This clonotype was counted ten times or more. V gene TRBV28 combines with J gene TRBJ2-6; no clear D gene. Germline V lookup: CDR1 MDHEN, CDR2 SYDVKM. The CDR3 totals 14 residues. The V and J ends lost 3 bases and 4 bases respectively, with 7 bases between them. The CDR3: CASSLPEGANVLTF. The CDR3 DNA reads TGTGCCAGCAGTTTGCCCGAAGGGGCCAACGTCCTGACTTTC.

This clonotype has at least ten counts. The chain is built from TRBV5-1 and TRBJ2-3, with 10 bases that match TRBD2. This CDR3 spans 16 amino acids. CDR1 is SGHRS and CDR2 is YFSETQ in the germline V gene. The ends lost 4 bases at V and 0 bases at J; junction bases unmatched: 5. CDR3 sequence reads: CASSLGLADSTDTQYF. CDR3 DNA sequence: TGCGCCAGCAGCCTAGGACTAGCGGATAGCACAGATACGCAGTATTTT.

This clonotype was seen at least ten times. This rearrangement joins TRBV10-3 to TRBJ2-5, with D maybe TRBD2 (5 bases). The CDR3 is 11 residues long. CDR1 is ENHRY and CDR2 is SYGVKD in the germline V gene. Trimming shortened V by 11 bases and J by 5 bases, and 12 bases separated the two germline ends. CDR3 coding DNA: TGTGCCGTATTAAGAGGGGAGACCCAGTACTTC. This sequence encodes CAVLRGETQYF.

The sample holds a few counts of this clonotype. The V gene is TRBV7-2, the J gene TRBJ1-2; 8 positions agree with TRBD1. V shed 7 bases and J 4 bases; nucleotides not matched to a gene: 11. The CDR3 covers 15 residues. Germline lookup yields CDR1 SGHTA and CDR2 FQGNSA. Here the CDR3 DNA reads TGTGCCAGCACCTTGACAGGGGTCCTCTTCTATGGCTACACCTTC. Its protein product is CASTLTGVLFYGYTF. Full variable domain (outside the CDR3, taken from reference TRBV7-2 and TRBJ1-2): GAGVSQSPSNKVTEKGKDVELRCDPISGHTALYWYRQSLGQGLEFLIYFQGNSAPDKSGLPSDRFSAERTGGSVSTLTIQRTQQEDSAVYLCASTLTGVLFYGYTFGSGTRLTVV.

This clonotype occurred many times. The gene calls are TRBV5-1 and TRBJ2-1; 12 bases match TRBD1. With V trimmed by 4 bases and J by 5 bases, 10 bases remained unmatched. Per germline, CDR1 SGHRS and CDR2 YFSETQ. There are 17 residues in the CDR3. As DNA, the CDR3 is TGCGCCAGCAGCCCGTTAGAGGGACAGGGGGCAAACAATGAGCAGTTCTTC. Its translation: CASSPLEGQGANNEQFF.

This clonotype was counted many times. The chain couples TRBV7-9 to TRBJ2-1; 8 bases map to TRBD1. The V gene's germline CDR1 is SEHNR and CDR2 FQNEAQ (reference sequence). The length of the CDR3 is 15 residues. The ends lost 3 bases at V and 2 bases at J; junction bases unmatched: 3. The CDR3 DNA reads as TGTGCCAGCAGCTTCGGGACAGGCGCCTACAATGAGCAGTTCTTC. This codes for CASSFGTGAYNEQFF.

This clonotype was counted many times. The chain joins TRBV5-1 to TRBJ2-5; TRBD1 is a possible D gene (5 bases). Germline-derived CDR1 and CDR2 are SGHRS and YFSETQ. Trimming left V 0 bases short and J 2 bases short, with 11 bases between. There are 15 residues in the CDR3. The CDR3 loop reads CASSLEGQLQETQYF. DNA for the CDR3: TGCGCCAGCAGCTTGGAGGGGCAGCTTCAAGAGACCCAGTACTTC.

This rearrangement joins TRBV10-2 to TRBJ2-3, with TRBD2 identical over 9 bases. CDR3 size: 15 residues. The V gene end was trimmed by 7 bases and the J gene end by 4 bases; junction bases not matched to a gene: 9. The germline CDR1 and CDR2 sequences are WSHSY and SAAADI. The CDR3, as DNA: TGCGCCAGCATATGGGGGATAGCGGGAGCAGATACGCAGTATTTT. It encodes CASIWGIAGADTQYF.

This clonotype was counted ten times or more. This sequence joins TRBV9 and TRBJ2-7, with 8 bases fitting TRBD2. Germline CDR1 reads SGDLS; CDR2 reads YYNGEE. V lost 3 bases and J lost 9; bases outside the gene matches: 8. The length of the CDR3 is 13 residues. Written as DNA, the CDR3 is TGTGCCAGCAGCGATACCGGGACTAGAAGGCAGTACTTC. Amino acid sequence: CASSDTGTRRQYF.

This clonotype was detected a few times. The chain joins TRBV7-7 to TRBJ2-1; D not resolved. With 2 bases removed from V and 5 bases from J, the gap between germline ends came to 7 bases. The CDR3 consists of 13 residues. The V gene's germline CDR1 is SSHAT and CDR2 FNYEAQ (reference sequence). This CDR3 is CASSLWLNNEQFF. CDR3 bases: TGTGCCAGCAGCTTATGGTTGAACAATGAGCAGTTCTTC.

The V gene is TRBV6-6, the J gene TRBJ1-2; D is undetermined. Germline values: CDR1 MNHNY, CDR2 SVGAGI (reference sequence). This CDR3 is 13 amino acids long. The V end was cut by 2 bases, the J end by 4 bases, with 8 bases between. CDR3 sequence: CASSYGISYGYTF. The CDR3 DNA reads TGTGCCAGCAGTTACGGAATCAGCTATGGCTACACCTTC.

The V and J genes are TRBV30 and TRBJ2-1; TRBD2 aligns across 10 bases. The CDR3 spans 16 residues. Trimming took 4 bases from V and 6 from J; bases not matched to a gene: 12. Germline values: CDR1 GTSNPN, CDR2 SVGIG (reference sequence). This CDR3 reads CAWTWGLAGAINEQFF. DNA of the CDR3: TGTGCCTGGACCTGGGGCCTAGCGGGGGCGATCAATGAGCAGTTCTTC.

This clonotype was found many times. The chain uses TRBV29-1 and TRBJ2-1; 9 bases map to TRBD2. Trimming took 4 bases from V and 6 from J; bases not matched to a gene: 4. The germline CDR1 and CDR2 sequences are SQVTM and ANQGSEA. The CDR3 contains 13 residues. CDR3 nucleotides: TGCAGCGTTGTTCTAGCGGGGTTCAATGAGCAGTTCTTC. Amino acid sequence: CSVVLAGFNEQFF.

DNA for the CDR3: TGCGCCAGCAGCTTGGCCGCGGGGATAGATACGCAGTATTTT. It codes for CASSLAAGIDTQYF. V usage is TRBV5-1 and J usage is TRBJ2-3; D possibly corresponds to TRBD2 (6 bases). V lost 0 bases to trimming and J lost 5 bases, with 10 bases between them. The CDR3 has 14 amino acids. Germline V gene sequence: CDR1 SGHRS, CDR2 YFSETQ.

In this sample, this clonotype turned up many times. The chain employs TRBV9 and TRBJ2-3; D gene uncertain. Germline-derived CDR1 and CDR2 are SGDLS and YYNGEE. Trimming took 3 bases from V and 2 from J, leaving 13 bases between them. This CDR3 region has 15 residues. This chain's CDR3 is CASSGQTGYTDTQYF. The CDR3 DNA sequence: TGTGCCAGCAGCGGACAAACCGGATACACAGATACGCAGTATTTT. The full variable domain, rest sourced from reference TRBV9 and TRBJ2-3, is DSGVTQTPKHLITATGQRVTLRCSPRSGDLSVYWYQQSLDQGLQFLIQYYNGEERAKGNILERFSAQQFPDLHSELNLSSLELGDSALYFCASSGQTGYTDTQYFGPGTRLTVL.

In this sample, this clonotype turned up many times. The V and J genes are TRBV12-3 or TRBV12-4 and TRBJ1-5; a weak D match, TRBD1 (5 bases). The V gene lost 4 bases and the J gene lost 1 base, with 8 bases spanning the gap. The CDR3 runs to 14 residues. The CDR3 spells CASSYWDSNQPQHF. DNA of the CDR3: TGTGCCAGCAGTTACTGGGACAGCAATCAGCCCCAGCATTTT.

This clonotype came up many times. The rearrangement links TRBV5-1 to TRBJ1-5, with no clear D. Germline CDR1 is SGHRS and CDR2 is YFSETQ. The CDR3 covers 17 residues. Deletions cut 0 bases from V and 4 bases from J, with 17 bases between. The CDR3 loop reads CASSLAVEAGINQPQHF. DNA for the CDR3: TGCGCCAGCAGCTTGGCGGTAGAGGCGGGGATTAATCAGCCCCAGCATTTT.

Ten or more counts support this clonotype. The gene calls are TRBV20-1 and TRBJ1-1; D is unresolved. Germline lookup yields CDR1 DFQATT and CDR2 SNEGSKA (reference sequence). This CDR3 has 13 amino acids. V was trimmed by 0 bases and J by 4 bases, leaving 9 bases between them. The CDR3 loop reads CSAREGLGTEAFF. Here the CDR3 DNA reads TGCAGTGCTAGAGAGGGGTTGGGCACTGAAGCTTTCTTT.

This clonotype showed up just a few times. The chain links TRBV3-1 to TRBJ1-1; D is ambiguous. Per the germline V gene, CDR1 is LGHDT and CDR2 is YNNKEL (reference sequence). This CDR3 is 14 amino acids long. V lost 5 bases and J lost 1, with 11 bases in between. The CDR3 bases are TGTGCCAGCAGCTACATCGATCGGAACACTGAAGCTTTCTTT. Its translation is CASSYIDRNTEAFF.

This clonotype was seen ten or more times. This chain joins TRBV5-1 and TRBJ1-1; D gene ambiguous. The CDR3 totals 14 residues. V dropped 4 bases and J dropped 5 bases, with 15 bases sitting between them. From germline, CDR1 is SGHRS and CDR2 YFSETQ. The chain's CDR3 is CASSPLGRETEAFF. The CDR3 nucleotides are TGCGCCAGCAGCCCGCTCGGACGAGAGACTGAAGCTTTCTTT.